What follows is one T cell receptor beta chain and its context. Its antigen remains unknown. The J segment lost 5 bases and the V segment lost 5 bases, leaving 6 bases of the junction unmatched. From germline, CDR1 is SGHTA and CDR2 FQGTGA. This CDR3 is built from 16 residues. Assay used: immunoSEQ multiplex PCR; TCRdb lists only in-frame clones, some missing. The data contain approximately 160,000 clones, roughly 86% of them singletons. This record comes from a study of cytomegalovirus exposure and HLA in healthy donors. Points from the study as a whole: Most TCR sequences were uncommon, yet certain public TCRs appeared in many donors.

The V call is TRBV7-3, the J call TRBJ2-1; 13 bases agree with TRBD2. The clonotype was recovered from a man between 18 and 29 years old in good health and CMV-seropositive. Sequenced input: PBMCs. In DNA, the CDR3 is TGTGCCAGCAGCGTACCGGGACTAGCGGGGAACAATGAGCAGTTCTTC. Translation: CASSVPGLAGNNEQFF.